A selection of T cell receptor beta chains follows, all from one sample in a study of cytomegalovirus exposure and HLA in healthy donors. TCRdb keeps only in-frame clones here, not all; method: immunoSEQ multiplex PCR. This table has around 150,000 clones, around 83% appearing once. Sample: PBMCs. These receptors were collected from a middle-aged man in good health and CMV-seropositive. Each CDR3 is given with its conserved first and last residue. D genes are given only for firm matches. Some rows have no size entry. The others give once, few or many, or a class for an expanded clone.

TGTGCCAGCAGCCTAACAGGGGGCTACGAGCAGTACTTC,CASSLTGGYEQYF,TRBJ2-7,-,TRBD1,TRBV7-3
TGTGCCACCTTACAGAGCTCTGGAAACACCATATATTTT,CATLQSSGNTIYF,TRBJ1-3,few,-,TRBV10-3
TGTGCCAGCAGCATAGGACGGTACTACGAGCAGTACTTC,CASSIGRYYEQYF,TRBJ2-7,-,-,TRBV7-2
TGCGCCAGCAGCTTGGAAGCGGTGAGCGGGAACTCCTACAATGAGCAGTTCTTC,CASSLEAVSGNSYNEQFF,TRBJ2-1,-,TRBD2,TRBV5-1
TGTGCCAGCAGTTTTAGCAGGGGGCGCGGTTCACCCCTCCACTTT,CASSFSRGRGSPLHF,TRBJ1-6,-,TRBD1,TRBV27
TGTGCCAGCAGTGCGTACAGGACAGACCTTTCCGAGACCCAGTACTTC,CASSAYRTDLSETQYF,TRBJ2-5,-,-,TRBV2
TGTGCCAGCAGCGTAGGTGGGGGGGTCATCTTTGATTCACCCCTCCACTTT,CASSVGGGVIFDSPLHF,TRBJ1-6,-,-,TRBV9
TGCGCCAGCACCGTAGGATGGCTAGCGGGGGGGGCGCTATTCAATGAGCAGTTCTTC,CASTVGWLAGGALFNEQFF,TRBJ2-1,-,TRBD2,TRBV10-1
TGTGCCAGCACTCCACAGGAGAGTAGACTCCACTTT,CASTPQESRLHF,TRBJ1-6,-,-,TRBV7-9
TGTGCCAGCAGCTTTATTCAGGGAGGTAGAAACACCATATATTTT,CASSFIQGGRNTIYF,TRBJ1-3,-,-,TRBV7-9
TGTGCCAGTAATAAGCGGGGGGCCAGCCAAGAGACCCAGTACTTC,CASNKRGASQETQYF,TRBJ2-5,-,TRBD2,TRBV19
TGTGCCAGTACGGTGTATCAAACTAGCGAGCAGTACTTC,CASTVYQTSEQYF,TRBJ2-7,-,-,TRBV2
TGTGCCAGCAGCTCGGGACAGGGGGCGCAGACCCAGTACTTC,CASSSGQGAQTQYF,TRBJ2-5,few,TRBD1,TRBV7-9
TGTGCCAGCAGCTTAGGAGCAGCGGGGGGGCCCTATGAGCAGTTCTTC,CASSLGAAGGPYEQFF,TRBJ2-1,-,TRBD2,TRBV7-9
TGTGCCAGCAGCACCATAGCGGGGGCTGGAAACACCATATATTTT,CASSTIAGAGNTIYF,TRBJ1-3,-,-,TRBV7-3
TGTGCCAGCAGTGTCACAGGGTCAGAGACCCAGTACTTC,CASSVTGSETQYF,TRBJ2-5,-,-,TRBV25-1
TGTGCCTGGGGGCCGGGACAGGGGCTTGAAGTCCTGACTTTC,CAWGPGQGLEVLTF,TRBJ2-6,-,TRBD1,TRBV30
TGTGCCAGCTCCCCGGGGATAGAGAATGAGCAGTTCTTC,CASSPGIENEQFF,TRBJ2-1,-,-,TRBV18
TGTGCCAGTAGTAGAGGCAGCAGCCCACAAGAGACCCAGTACTTC,CASSRGSSPQETQYF,TRBJ2-5,-,-,TRBV19
TGTGCCAGCAGCCTAAACGGAGGACAGGCCTATGGCTACACCTTC,CASSLNGGQAYGYTF,TRBJ1-2,-,TRBD1,TRBV7-2
TGCGCCAGCAGCCGACAGGGAAGCTCCTACGAGCAGTACTTC,CASSRQGSSYEQYF,TRBJ2-7,few,TRBD1,TRBV4-1
TGTGCCAGCAGCCCCACCGGGACAGGGTGGGACGAGCAGTACTTC,CASSPTGTGWDEQYF,TRBJ2-7,once,TRBD1,TRBV28
TGTGCCAGCAGACGGGACAGATTAAGCTCCTACGAGCAGTACTTC,CASRRDRLSSYEQYF,TRBJ2-7,-,TRBD1,TRBV7-2
TGTGCCAGCAGCACCCGGACAGGGACAGATACGCAGTATTTT,CASSTRTGTDTQYF,TRBJ2-3,-,TRBD1,TRBV9
TGTGCCAGCAGTTTACCGGGACAAGTCAACAATGAGCAGTTCTTC,CASSLPGQVNNEQFF,TRBJ2-1,-,-,TRBV27
TGTGCCAGCAGTGAATACGGTGGACAGGGGGTGACCCAGTACTTC,CASSEYGGQGVTQYF,TRBJ2-5,few,TRBD1,TRBV2
TGTGCCAGCAGCCCTTTCGGGGGGCTCGGAGATACGCAGTATTTT,CASSPFGGLGDTQYF,TRBJ2-3,-,-,TRBV7-9
TGCGCCAGCAGCCCCGGTAGGGGCCGAGAGACCCAGTACTTC,CASSPGRGRETQYF,TRBJ2-5,-,-,TRBV5-1
TGTGCCAGCAGTCCCGACCGGGGAACTGAAGCTTTCTTT,CASSPDRGTEAFF,TRBJ1-1,-,-,TRBV11-2
TGTGCCAGTAGTCGGGACAGGGGGCACTATGGCTACACCTTC,CASSRDRGHYGYTF,TRBJ1-2,-,TRBD1,TRBV19
TGCGCCAGCAGCCAAGAGGCAGCGAGGCCTGAAAAACTGTTTTTT,CASSQEAARPEKLFF,TRBJ1-4,-,-,TRBV4-1
TGTGCCACGAAGGGGGGGCTGTATGAAAAACTGTTTTTT,CATKGGLYEKLFF,TRBJ1-4,-,-,TRBV6-5
TGTGCCAGCAGCTTTGGATTATTTCAGCGGCAAGAGACCCAGTACTTC,CASSFGLFQRQETQYF,TRBJ2-5,-,-,TRBV5-6
TGTGCCAGCAGCCCCAAGGCAGGGGGTAAGCAGTACTTC,CASSPKAGGKQYF,TRBJ2-7,-,TRBD1,TRBV7-8
TGCGCCAGCAGCTTTACTGGACAGGATACGCAGTATTTT,CASSFTGQDTQYF,TRBJ2-3,-,-,TRBV5-1
TGTGCCAGCAGTTTGACCAGCGGGGGGTTCGGCGAGCAGTACTTC,CASSLTSGGFGEQYF,TRBJ2-7,-,TRBD2,TRBV2
TGTGCCAGCAGCAAACAGGGGGGGGACACTGAAGCTTTCTTT,CASSKQGGDTEAFF,TRBJ1-1,-,TRBD1,TRBV7-3
TGTGCCAGCAGTTCCCTCTGGACCAGGGGGACCACTGAAGCTTTCTTT,CASSSLWTRGTTEAFF,TRBJ1-1,-,TRBD1,TRBV6-5
TGCGCCAGCAGCTTAGACAGCTATGGCTACACCTTC,CASSLDSYGYTF,TRBJ1-2,-,-,TRBV5-1
TGTGCCTGGACGACCGGACAGGGAGCAGGCTATGGCTACACCTTC,CAWTTGQGAGYGYTF,TRBJ1-2,-,TRBD1,TRBV30
TGCGCCAGCAGCTTGGACAGCCCCGGCTATAATTCACCCCTCCACTTT,CASSLDSPGYNSPLHF,TRBJ1-6,-,-,TRBV5-1
TGCGCCAGCAGTCAGCGGGCTGGGACAGAAGAAGCTTTCTTT,CASSQRAGTEEAFF,TRBJ1-1,-,TRBD1,TRBV23-1
TGTGCCTGGACTCCGGGACTAGCGGACCAAGAGACCCAGTACTTC,CAWTPGLADQETQYF,TRBJ2-5,-,TRBD2,TRBV30
TGTGCCAGCAGCGTACGGGTGAACACTGAAGCTTTCTTT,CASSVRVNTEAFF,TRBJ1-1,-,-,TRBV9
TGTGCCAGCAGTTTGCAGCGGGGTGGAGATACGCAGTATTTT,CASSLQRGGDTQYF,TRBJ2-3,-,TRBD2,TRBV27
TGCGCCAGCAACCAAGCCGGCGGCTTGAACACTGAAGCTTTCTTT,CASNQAGGLNTEAFF,TRBJ1-1,-,-,TRBV4-3
TGTGCCAGCTCTCAAGGGACAGGCCCAAACTACGAGCAGTACTTC,CASSQGTGPNYEQYF,TRBJ2-7,once,TRBD1,TRBV18
TGTGCCAGCAGCGGCCGCCGACAGGTTTGGGAAGGAAACACCATATATTTT,CASSGRRQVWEGNTIYF,TRBJ1-3,-,-,TRBV9
TGTGCCAGCAGTGATCAGAGCGGGACCTTTAGTGAGCAGTTCTTC,CASSDQSGTFSEQFF,TRBJ2-1,-,TRBD2,TRBV6-1
TGCGCCAGCAGGGCAGGGCTCTACGAGCAGTACTTC,CASRAGLYEQYF,TRBJ2-7,-,-,TRBV5-1
TGTGCCAGCAGCGGATGGGGACAGGGCTCTGGAAACACCATATATTTT,CASSGWGQGSGNTIYF,TRBJ1-3,-,TRBD1,TRBV9
TGTGCCAGCAGCGTAGGTAGGGGATGGGGCTACACCTTC,CASSVGRGWGYTF,TRBJ1-2,-,-,TRBV9
TGTGCCACCAGCAGAGGGGACAGGGGGTATGGCTACACCTTC,CATSRGDRGYGYTF,TRBJ1-2,-,TRBD1,TRBV15
TGCGCCAGCAGCTTGGCTACAACTAATGAAAAACTGTTTTTT,CASSLATTNEKLFF,TRBJ1-4,-,-,TRBV5-1
TGCGCCAGCAGCTTAATGAGCTCCTACAATGAGCAGTTCTTC,CASSLMSSYNEQFF,TRBJ2-1,-,-,TRBV5-1